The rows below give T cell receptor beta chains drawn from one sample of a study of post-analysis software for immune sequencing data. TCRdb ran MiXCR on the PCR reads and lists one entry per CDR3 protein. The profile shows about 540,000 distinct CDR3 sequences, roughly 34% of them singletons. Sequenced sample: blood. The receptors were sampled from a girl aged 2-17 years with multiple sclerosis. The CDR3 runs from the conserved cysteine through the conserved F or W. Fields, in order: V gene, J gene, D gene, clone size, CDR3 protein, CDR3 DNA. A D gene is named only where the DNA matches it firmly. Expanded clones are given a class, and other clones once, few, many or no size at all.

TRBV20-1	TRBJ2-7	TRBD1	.	CSATTGGETNEQYF	TGCAGTGCTACCACAGGGGGCGAGACTAATGAGCAGTACTTC
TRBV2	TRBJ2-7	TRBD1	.	CASRDGTEPSYEQYF	TGTGCCAGCAGAGACGGGACAGAGCCCTCCTACGAGCAGTACTTC
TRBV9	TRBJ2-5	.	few	CASSPSSLTETQYF	TGTGCCAGCAGCCCGAGCTCGTTGACGGAGACCCAGTACTTC
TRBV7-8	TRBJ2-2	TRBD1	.	CASSPPGQGADTGELFF	TGTGCCAGCAGCCCCCCAGGACAGGGGGCTGACACCGGGGAGCTGTTTTTT
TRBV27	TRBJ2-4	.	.	CASNSLQILGREQYF	TGTGCCAGCAATTCCCTACAGATACTCGGTAGGGAGCAGTACTTC
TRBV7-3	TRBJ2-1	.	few	CASSYAPLNEQFF	TGTGCCAGCAGCTACGCGCCCCTCAATGAGCAGTTCTTC
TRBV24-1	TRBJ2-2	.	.	CATSDLTRGRTGELFF	TGTGCCACCAGTGATCTGACACGGGGAAGGACCGGGGAGCTGTTTTTT
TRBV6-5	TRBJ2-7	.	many	CASRRGSSYEQYF	TGTGCCAGCAGGAGGGGGAGCTCCTACGAGCAGTACTTC
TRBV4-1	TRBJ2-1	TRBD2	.	CASSSRGTSYNEQFF	TGCGCCAGCAGTTCCCGCGGGACTAGTTACAATGAGCAGTTCTTC
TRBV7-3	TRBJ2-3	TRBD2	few	CASSSSGGHTDTQYF	TGTGCCAGCAGCTCTAGCGGGGGGCACACAGATACGCAGTATTTT
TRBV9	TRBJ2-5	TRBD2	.	CASSVASGRGETQYF	TGTGCCAGCAGCGTGGCTAGCGGGAGGGGAGAGACCCAGTACTTC
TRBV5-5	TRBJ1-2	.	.	CTSSRIASTTANYGYTF	TGTACCAGCAGCCGCATTGCCTCTACTACGGCTAACTATGGCTACACCTTC
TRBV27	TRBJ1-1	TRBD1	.	CASSLAGQGNTEAFF	TGTGCCAGCAGTTTAGCGGGACAGGGGAACACTGAAGCTTTCTTT
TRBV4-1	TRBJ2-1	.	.	CASSQQYEQFF	TGCGCCAGCAGCCAACAGTATGAGCAGTTCTTC
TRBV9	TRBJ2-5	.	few	CASSVGVGGPQETQYF	TGTGCCAGCAGCGTAGGGGTGGGGGGGCCCCAAGAGACCCAGTACTTC
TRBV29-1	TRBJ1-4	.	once	CSAGTYRVNEKLFF	TGTAGCGCTGGAACCTACAGGGTTAATGAAAAACTGTTTTTT
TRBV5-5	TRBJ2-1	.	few	CASSTTTSGDLTYNEQFF	TGTGCCAGCAGCACAACCACCTCGGGGGACCTAACGTACAATGAGCAGTTCTTC
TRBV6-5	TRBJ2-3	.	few	CASGRRAGTQYF	TGTGCCAGCGGCAGACGAGCCGGGACGCAGTATTTT
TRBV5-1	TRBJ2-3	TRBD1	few	CASSNRDSPTDTQYF	TGCGCCAGCAGCAACCGGGACAGCCCCACAGATACGCAGTATTTT
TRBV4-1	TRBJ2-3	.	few	CASSQAEVGDTQYF	TGCGCCAGCAGCCAAGCGGAGGTTGGGGATACGCAGTATTTT